This TCR beta chain was captured in a study of shared clonotypes between healthy human individuals. Study-level points and caveats: Several donors held about 5.1% of naive CD4 clonotypes in common. When compared with the clonotypes that were shared by all four sorted-subset donors, the non-shared clonotypes turned out to have lower generation probabilities.

The ends lost 6 bases at V and 1 base at J; junction bases unmatched: 11. Germline values: CDR1 MNHEY, CDR2 SMNVEV (reference sequence). This CDR3 contains 16 residues. From CD4+ cells came CD45RA+ naive and CD45RA-negative memory subsets. Remarks on this clone: Its antigen is not known.

Assay used: immunoSEQ multiplex PCR; TCRdb lists only in-frame clones, some missing. The table has some 1 million clones, approximately 72% seen once. This TCR came from a man younger than 35 in good health. The source material was memory CD4+ T cells sorted from blood. Subset indicated: CD45RA-negative fraction. V usage is TRBV27 and J usage is TRBJ2-5; 7 bases are shared with TRBD2. The CDR3 sequence is CASRGSGALFQETQYF. The CDR3 DNA reads TGTGCCAGCAGAGGAAGCGGGGCCCTTTTCCAAGAGACCCAGTACTTC.